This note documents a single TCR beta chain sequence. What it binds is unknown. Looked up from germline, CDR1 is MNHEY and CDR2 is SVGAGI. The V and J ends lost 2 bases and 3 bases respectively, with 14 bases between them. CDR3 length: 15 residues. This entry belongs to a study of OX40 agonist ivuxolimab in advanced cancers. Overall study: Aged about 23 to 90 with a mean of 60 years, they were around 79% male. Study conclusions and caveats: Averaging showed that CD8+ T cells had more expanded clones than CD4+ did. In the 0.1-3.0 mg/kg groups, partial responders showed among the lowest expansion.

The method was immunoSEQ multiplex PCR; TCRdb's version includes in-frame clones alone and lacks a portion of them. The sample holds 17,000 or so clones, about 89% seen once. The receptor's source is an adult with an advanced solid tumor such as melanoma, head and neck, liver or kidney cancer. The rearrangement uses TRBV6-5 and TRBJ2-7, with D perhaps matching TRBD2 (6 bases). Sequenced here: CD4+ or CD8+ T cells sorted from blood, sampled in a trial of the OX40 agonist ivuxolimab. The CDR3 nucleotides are TGTGCCAGCAGTTACAGCCTAGCGAGAAACTACGAGCAGTACTTC. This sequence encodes CASSYSLARNYEQYF.